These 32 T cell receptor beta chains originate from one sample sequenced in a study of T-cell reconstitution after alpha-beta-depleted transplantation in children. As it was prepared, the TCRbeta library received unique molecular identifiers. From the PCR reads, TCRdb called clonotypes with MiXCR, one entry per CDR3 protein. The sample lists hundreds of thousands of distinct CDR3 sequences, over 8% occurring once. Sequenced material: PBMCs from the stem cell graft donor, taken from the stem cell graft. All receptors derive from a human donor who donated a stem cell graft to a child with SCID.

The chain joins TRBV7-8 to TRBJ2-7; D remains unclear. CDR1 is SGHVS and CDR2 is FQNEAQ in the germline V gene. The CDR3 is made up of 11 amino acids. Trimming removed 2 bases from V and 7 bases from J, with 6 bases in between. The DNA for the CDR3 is TGTGCCAGCAGCTTACCCGGGGAGCAGTACTTC. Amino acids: CASSLPGEQYF.

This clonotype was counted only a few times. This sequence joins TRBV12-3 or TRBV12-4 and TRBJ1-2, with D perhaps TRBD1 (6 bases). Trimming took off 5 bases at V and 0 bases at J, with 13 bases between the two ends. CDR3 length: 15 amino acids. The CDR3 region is CASSRTGFSNYGYTF. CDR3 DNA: TGTGCCAGCAGTCGCACAGGGTTCTCTAACTATGGCTACACCTTC.

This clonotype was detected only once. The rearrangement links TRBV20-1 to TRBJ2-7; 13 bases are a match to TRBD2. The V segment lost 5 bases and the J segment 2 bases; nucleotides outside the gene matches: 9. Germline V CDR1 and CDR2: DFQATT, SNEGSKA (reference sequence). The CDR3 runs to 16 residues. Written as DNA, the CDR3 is TGCAGTGCTTTCTCCACTACTAGCGGGGGGGCCTACGAGCAGTACTTC. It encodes CSAFSTTSGGAYEQYF.

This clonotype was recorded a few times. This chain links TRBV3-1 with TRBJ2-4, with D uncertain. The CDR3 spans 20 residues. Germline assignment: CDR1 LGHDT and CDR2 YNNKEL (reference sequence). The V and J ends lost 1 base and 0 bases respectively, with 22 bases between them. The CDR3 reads CASSQVPHGTTGLAKNIQYF. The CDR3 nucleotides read TGTGCCAGCAGCCAAGTCCCGCATGGCACTACCGGTTTAGCCAAAAACATTCAGTACTTC.

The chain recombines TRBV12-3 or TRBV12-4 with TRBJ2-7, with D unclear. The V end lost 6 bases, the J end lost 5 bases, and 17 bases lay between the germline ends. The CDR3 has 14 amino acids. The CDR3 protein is CASSPNRPIDEQYF. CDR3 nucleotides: TGTGCCAGCAGCCCCAACCGTCCTATCGACGAGCAGTACTTC.

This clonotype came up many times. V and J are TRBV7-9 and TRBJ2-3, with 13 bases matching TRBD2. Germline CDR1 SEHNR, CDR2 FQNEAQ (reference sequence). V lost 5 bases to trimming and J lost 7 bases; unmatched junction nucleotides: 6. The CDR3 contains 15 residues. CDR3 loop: CASSPLAGGQNTQYF. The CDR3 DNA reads TGTGCCAGCAGCCCACTAGCGGGGGGGCAAAATACGCAGTATTTT.

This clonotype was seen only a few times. CDR3 amino acids: CASSLVAALKNSEQYF. The CDR3 DNA follows: TGCGCCAGCAGCTTGGTGGCCGCTCTGAAGAATTCCGAGCAGTACTTC. V is TRBV5-1 and J is TRBJ2-7; D is uncertain. With 0 bases removed from V and 6 bases from J, the gap between germline ends came to 19 bases. The CDR3 sequence is 16 residues long. Germline V gene data show CDR1 as SGHRS and CDR2 as YFSETQ. Filled out from reference TRBV5-1 and TRBJ2-7, the complete variable domain reads KAGVTQTPRYLIKTRGQQVTLSCSPISGHRSVSWYQQTPGQGLQFLFEYFSETQRNKGNFPGRFSGRQFSNSRSEMNVSTLELGDSALYLCASSLVAALKNSEQYFGPGTRLTVT.

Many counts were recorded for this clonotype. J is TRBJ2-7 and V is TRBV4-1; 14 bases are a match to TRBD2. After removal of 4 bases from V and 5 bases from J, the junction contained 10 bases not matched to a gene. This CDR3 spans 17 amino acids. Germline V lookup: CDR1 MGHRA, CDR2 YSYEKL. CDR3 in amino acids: CASSPWTSGGTRNEQYF. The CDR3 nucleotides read TGCGCCAGCAGCCCATGGACTAGCGGGGGGACCCGGAACGAGCAGTACTTC.

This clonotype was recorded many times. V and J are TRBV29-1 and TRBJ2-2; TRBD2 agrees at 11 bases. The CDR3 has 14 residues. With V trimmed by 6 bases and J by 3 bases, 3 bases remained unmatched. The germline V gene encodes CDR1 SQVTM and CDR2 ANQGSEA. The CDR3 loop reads CSVLAGGYTGELFF. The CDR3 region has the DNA TGCAGCGTCCTAGCGGGGGGCTACACCGGGGAGCTGTTTTTT.

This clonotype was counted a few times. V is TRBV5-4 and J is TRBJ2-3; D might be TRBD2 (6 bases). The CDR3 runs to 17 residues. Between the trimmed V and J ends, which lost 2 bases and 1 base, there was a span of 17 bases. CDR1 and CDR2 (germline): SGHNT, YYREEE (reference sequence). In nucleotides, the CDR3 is TGTGCCAGCAGCTTTCTCTCAGCGCCGGGGGGCACAGATACGCAGTATTTT. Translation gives CASSFLSAPGGTDTQYF.

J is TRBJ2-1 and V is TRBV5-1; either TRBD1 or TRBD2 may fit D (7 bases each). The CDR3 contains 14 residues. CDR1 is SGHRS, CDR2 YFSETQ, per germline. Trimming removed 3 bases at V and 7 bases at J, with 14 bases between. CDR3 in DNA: TGCGCCAGCAGCTCCAGGGAGGGGGCGAATGAGCAGTTCTTC. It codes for CASSSREGANEQFF.

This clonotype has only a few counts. This chain's CDR3 is CASSSSRAGELFF. The DNA of the CDR3 is TGTGCCAGCAGCTCCAGTAGGGCCGGGGAGCTGTTTTTT. This chain connects TRBV7-8 to TRBJ2-2; no firm D call. The CDR3 sequence is 13 residues long. Germline V gene data show CDR1 as SGHVS and CDR2 as FQNEAQ. Between the trimmed V and J ends, which lost 4 bases and 6 bases, there was a span of 9 bases.

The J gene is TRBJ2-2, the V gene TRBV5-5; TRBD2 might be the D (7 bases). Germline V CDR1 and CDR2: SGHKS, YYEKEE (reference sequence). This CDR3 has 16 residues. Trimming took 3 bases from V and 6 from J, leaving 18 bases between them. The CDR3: CASSSSGGAGPGELFF. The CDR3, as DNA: TGTGCCAGCAGCTCCTCTGGGGGGGCAGGCCCCGGGGAGCTGTTTTTT.

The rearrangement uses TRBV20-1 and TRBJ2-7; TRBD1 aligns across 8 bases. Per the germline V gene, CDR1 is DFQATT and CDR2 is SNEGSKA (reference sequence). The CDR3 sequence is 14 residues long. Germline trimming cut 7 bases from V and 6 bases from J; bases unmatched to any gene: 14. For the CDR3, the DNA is TGCAGTGTTCGGAACGACAGGGGTGGAGGCGAGCAGTACTTC. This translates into CSVRNDRGGGEQYF.

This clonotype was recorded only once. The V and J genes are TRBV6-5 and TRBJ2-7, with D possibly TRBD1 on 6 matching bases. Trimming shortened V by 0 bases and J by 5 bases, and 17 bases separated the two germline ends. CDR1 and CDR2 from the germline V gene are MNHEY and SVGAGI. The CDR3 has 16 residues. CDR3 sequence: CASSYSMVQGTDEQYF. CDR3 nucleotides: TGTGCCAGCAGTTACTCGATGGTACAGGGTACGGACGAGCAGTACTTC.

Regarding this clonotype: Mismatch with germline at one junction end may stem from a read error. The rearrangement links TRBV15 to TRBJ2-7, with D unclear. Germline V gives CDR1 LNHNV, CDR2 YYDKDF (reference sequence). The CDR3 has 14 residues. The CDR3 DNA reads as TGTGCCACCAGCATAAACACTGGGCCCTACGACCAGTACTTC. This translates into CATSINTGPYDQYF. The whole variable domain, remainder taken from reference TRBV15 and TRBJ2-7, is DAMVIQNPRYQVTQFGKPVTLSCSQTLNHNVMYWYQQKSSQAPKLLFHYYDKDFNNEADTPDNFQSRRPNTSFCFLDIRSPGLGDTAMYLCATSINTGPYDQYFGPGTRLTVT.

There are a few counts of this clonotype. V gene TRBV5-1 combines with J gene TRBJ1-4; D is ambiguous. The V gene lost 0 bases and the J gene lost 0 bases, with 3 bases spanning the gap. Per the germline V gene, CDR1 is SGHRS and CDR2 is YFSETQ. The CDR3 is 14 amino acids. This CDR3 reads CASSLDTTNEKLFF. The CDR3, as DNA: TGCGCCAGCAGCTTGGATACAACTAATGAAAAACTGTTTTTT. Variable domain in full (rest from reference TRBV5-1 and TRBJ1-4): KAGVTQTPRYLIKTRGQQVTLSCSPISGHRSVSWYQQTPGQGLQFLFEYFSETQRNKGNFPGRFSGRQFSNSRSEMNVSTLELGDSALYLCASSLDTTNEKLFFGSGTQLSVL.

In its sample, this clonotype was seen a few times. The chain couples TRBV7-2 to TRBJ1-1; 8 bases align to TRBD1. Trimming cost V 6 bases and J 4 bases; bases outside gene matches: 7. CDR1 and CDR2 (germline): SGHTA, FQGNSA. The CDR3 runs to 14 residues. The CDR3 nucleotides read TGTGCCAGCAGACCCCAGGGGGCGCCCACTGAAGCTTTCTTT. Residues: CASRPQGAPTEAFF.

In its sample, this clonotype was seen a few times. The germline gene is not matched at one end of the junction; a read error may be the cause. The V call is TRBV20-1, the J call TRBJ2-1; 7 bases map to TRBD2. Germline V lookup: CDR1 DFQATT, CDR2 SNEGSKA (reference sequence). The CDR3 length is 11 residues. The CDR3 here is CSGLSYNEQFF. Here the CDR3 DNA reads TGTAGCGGGCTATCCTACAATGAGCAGTTCTTC.

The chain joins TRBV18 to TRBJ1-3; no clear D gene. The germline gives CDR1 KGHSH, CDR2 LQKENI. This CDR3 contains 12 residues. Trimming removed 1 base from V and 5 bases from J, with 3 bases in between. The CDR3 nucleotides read TGTGCCAGCTCACCACAGAGAAACACCATATATTTT. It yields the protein CASSPQRNTIYF.

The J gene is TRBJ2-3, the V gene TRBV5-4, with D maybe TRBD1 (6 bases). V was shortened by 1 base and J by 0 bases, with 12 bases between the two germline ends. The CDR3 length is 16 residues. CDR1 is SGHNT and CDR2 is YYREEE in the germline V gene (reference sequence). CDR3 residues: CASSLRQGFSTDTQYF. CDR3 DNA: TGTGCCAGCAGCTTGCGGCAGGGGTTTAGCACAGATACGCAGTATTTT.

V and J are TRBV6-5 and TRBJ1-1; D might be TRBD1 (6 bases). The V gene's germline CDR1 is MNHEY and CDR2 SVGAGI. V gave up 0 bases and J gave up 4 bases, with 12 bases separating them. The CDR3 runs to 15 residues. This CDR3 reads CASSYSRGLRTEAFF. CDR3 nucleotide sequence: TGTGCCAGCAGTTACTCGCGGGGGCTGCGCACTGAAGCTTTCTTT.

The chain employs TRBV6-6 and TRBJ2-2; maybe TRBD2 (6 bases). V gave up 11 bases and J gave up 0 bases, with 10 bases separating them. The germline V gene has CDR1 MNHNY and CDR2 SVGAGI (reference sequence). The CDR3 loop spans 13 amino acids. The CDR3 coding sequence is TGTGCCTGCGGGGTATCGAACACCGGGGAGCTGTTTTTT. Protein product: CACGVSNTGELFF.

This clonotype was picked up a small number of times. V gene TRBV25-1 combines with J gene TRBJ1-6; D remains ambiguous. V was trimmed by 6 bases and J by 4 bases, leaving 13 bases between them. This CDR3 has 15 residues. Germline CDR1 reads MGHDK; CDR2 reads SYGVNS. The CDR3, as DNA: TGTGCCAGCAGCCAGAACCGTTTATATAATTCACCCCTCCACTTT. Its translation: CASSQNRLYNSPLHF.

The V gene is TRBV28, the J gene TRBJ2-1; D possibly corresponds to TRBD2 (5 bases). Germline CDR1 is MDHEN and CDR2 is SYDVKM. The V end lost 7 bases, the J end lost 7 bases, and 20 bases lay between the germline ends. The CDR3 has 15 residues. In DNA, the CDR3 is TGTGCCAGCACCCCCCGGGGTGGGCCAAGAAATGAGCAGTTCTTC. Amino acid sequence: CASTPRGGPRNEQFF. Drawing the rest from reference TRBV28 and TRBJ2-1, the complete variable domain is DVKVTQSSRYLVKRTGEKVFLECVQDMDHENMFWYRQDPGLGLRLIYFSYDVKMKEKGDIPEGYSVSREKKERFSLILESASTNQTSMYLCASTPRGGPRNEQFFGPGTRLTVL.

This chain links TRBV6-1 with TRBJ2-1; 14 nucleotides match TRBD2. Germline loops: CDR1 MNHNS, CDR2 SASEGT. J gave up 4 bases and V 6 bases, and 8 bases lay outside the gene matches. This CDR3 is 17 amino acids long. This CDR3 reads CASSPLGTSGGYNEQFF. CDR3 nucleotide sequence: TGTGCCAGCAGCCCTCTCGGGACTAGCGGGGGATACAATGAGCAGTTCTTC.

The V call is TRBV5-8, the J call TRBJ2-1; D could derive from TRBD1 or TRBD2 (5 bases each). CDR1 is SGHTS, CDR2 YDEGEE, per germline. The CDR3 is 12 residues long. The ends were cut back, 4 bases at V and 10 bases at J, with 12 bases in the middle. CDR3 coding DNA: TGTGCCAGCAGCCAAGAGGGGAACGAGCAGTTCTTC. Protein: CASSQEGNEQFF. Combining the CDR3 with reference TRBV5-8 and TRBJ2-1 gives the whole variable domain EAGVTQSPTHLIKTRGQQATLRCSPISGHTSVYWYQQALGLGLQFLLWYDEGEERNRGNFPPRFSGRQFPNYSSELNVNALELEDSALYLCASSQEGNEQFFGPGTRLTVL.

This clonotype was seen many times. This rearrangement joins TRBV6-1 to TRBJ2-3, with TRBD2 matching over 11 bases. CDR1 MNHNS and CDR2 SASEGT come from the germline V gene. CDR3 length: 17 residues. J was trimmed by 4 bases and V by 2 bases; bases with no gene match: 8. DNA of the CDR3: TGTGCCAGCAGTGAAATGCTAGCGGGGGGCGGGGCAGATACGCAGTATTTT. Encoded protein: CASSEMLAGGGADTQYF.

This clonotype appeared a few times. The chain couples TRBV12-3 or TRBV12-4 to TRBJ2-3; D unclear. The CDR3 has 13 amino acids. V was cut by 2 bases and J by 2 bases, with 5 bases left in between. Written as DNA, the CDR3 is TGTGCCAGCAGTTTAATAGACACAGATACGCAGTATTTT. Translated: CASSLIDTDTQYF.

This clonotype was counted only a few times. The CDR3 spells CASSPPGGYTEAFF. CDR3 nucleotide sequence: TGTGCCAGCTCACCACCGGGCGGCTACACTGAAGCTTTCTTT. The gene calls are TRBV18 and TRBJ1-1; D gene uncertain. The ends were cut back, 0 bases at V and 3 bases at J, with 8 bases in the middle. The CDR3 contains 14 residues. The V gene's germline CDR1 is KGHSH and CDR2 LQKENI. The whole variable domain, remainder taken from reference TRBV18 and TRBJ1-1, is NAGVMQNPRHLVRRRGQEARLRCSPMKGHSHVYWYRQLPEEGLKFMVYLQKENIIDESGMPKERFSAEFPKEGPSILRIQQVVRGDSAAYFCASSPPGGYTEAFFGQGTRLTVV.

DNA of the CDR3: TGTGCCAGCAGCCAACAAAGGGACTTAACCTACGAGCAGTACTTC. It specifies CASSQQRDLTYEQYF. J is TRBJ2-7 and V is TRBV7-9, with D possibly TRBD2 on 6 matching bases. The length of the CDR3 is 15 residues. Germline lookup yields CDR1 SEHNR and CDR2 FQNEAQ (reference sequence). V shed 5 bases and J shed 2 bases, with 16 bases lying between them.

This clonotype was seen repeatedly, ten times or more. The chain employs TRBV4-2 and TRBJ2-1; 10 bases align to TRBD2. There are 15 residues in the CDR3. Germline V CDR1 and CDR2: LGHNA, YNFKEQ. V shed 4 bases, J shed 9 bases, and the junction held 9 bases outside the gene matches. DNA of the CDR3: TGTGCCAGCAGCCTATGGAGCGGGGGGGATACTGAGCAGTTCTTC. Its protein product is CASSLWSGGDTEQFF.